This T cell receptor beta chain derives from a study of beta chain features in type 1 diabetes (dated by TCRdb to 2016 to 2018). At the level of the whole study: Mean age, gender distribution, total cell number and subset yield were not different between patients and healthy donors. A total of approximately 100,000,000 sorted cells were examined across all samples, and the number of cells per subset was strongly correlated with RNA yield. The study compared TCRB repertoires of sorted circulating CD4+ T cell subsets between recently diagnosed type 1 diabetes patients and matched healthy donors. Whereas all 30 or so donors provided naive and central memory subsets, regulatory and stem cell-like memory subsets were isolated from just 8 patients and roughly 8 healthy donors. Overall results and qualifications from the work: Naive, central memory and regulatory TCRB repertoires appeared more similar among patients than among healthy donors. A moderate but significant shortening of TCRB CDR3 length was observed in type 1 diabetes patients in all four CD4+ subsets. Because the HLA sub-analyses included only small numbers of individuals, any influence of HLA type on TCRB rearrangement was left unresolved. Sequencing cDNA rather than genomic DNA could over-represent highly expressing activated cells, although activation and CD3 levels did not differ between groups. At VDJ recombination sites, patients with type 1 diabetes made fewer insertions and deleted more nucleotides, a pattern implying thymic rearrangement abnormalities. PCR may preferentially amplify shorter templates, but because patient and control samples were amplified and corrected together, any resulting skew would affect both groups equally.

Details on this clone: The clone's antigen remains unknown. Qualities for individual bases were not recorded, and no much larger clone is one base off.

From each donor, a single peripheral blood sample of about 110 mL on average was drawn into heparinised tubes. A BD FACSAria II and a panel including CD45RO, CCR7, CD25, CD127, CD95 and CD27 were used to sort naive, central memory, regulatory and stem cell-like memory CD4+ T cells. Purity was above 98% for every sorted population. PBMCs were isolated immediately by Lymphoprep density gradient centrifugation and stained directly without culture. So that batch effects would be minimized, each experiment stained and sorted samples in pairs, pairing one healthy donor with one patient. Reading the germline V gene (reference sequence) gives CDR1 GTSNPN and CDR2 SVGIG. CDR3 length: 16 amino acids, cysteine to phenylalanine. Just the 48-base CDR3 DNA is kept, in frame starting at base 1. V has 1 base trimmed and J has 1 base trimmed; junction bases matching no gene number 4. The entire amount of isolated RNA was reverse transcribed using the High Capacity cDNA Reverse Transcription Kit, so the sequenced TCRB transcripts were expressed ones. Naive, central memory and regulatory T cell samples underwent deep immunoSEQ sequencing, averaging about 3.57 million total reads per sample. Sorted cells were lysed in RLT buffer and RNA was extracted with DNase-treated RNeasy Micro or Mini kits, depending on cell number. Each cell subset was processed on its own to prevent cross-contamination, while patient and healthy donor samples were processed together. TCRB sequences were amplified from cDNA with the immunoSEQ multiplex PCR, producing 87-bp fragments spanning the CDR3 region. Sequencing of the amplicons was done on the Illumina HiSeq platform. The original methods were these. PCR bias was computationally corrected using synthetic template baselines, reads within Hamming distance 2 were collapsed, and singletons that could not be merged were discarded. Reads were aligned against IMGT to assign V, D and J genes, CDR3 length and insertions or deletions at six rearrangement sites. Within each subset, clonotype counts were normalized to sorted cell number, after which true diversity and Gini coefficients were computed with the tcR R package. Repertoire sharing was quantified using the overlap coefficient calculated on TCRB nucleotide sequences. As a proxy for the pre-selection repertoire, out-of-frame TCRB sequences from naive cells were analyzed. TCRdb stores this immuneACCESS table with in-frame sequences only. Part of the clones is absent; in the studies checked, under half of the shortfall reflects unresolved V genes, and no reason is known for the rest. V and J calls and clone size are copied from that table; D and trimming were computed from the DNA. The sample table contains approximately 730,000 clones; only one count was recorded for about an eighth of them. The biggest ten clones account for about 0.02% of the sample.

Material: naive CD4+ T cells from blood. The intended sense of this specimen's cell subset or site label: true naive CD4+ T cells. Rearrangement joined TRBV30 to TRBJ2-4, and TRBD1 aligns with 10 junction nucleotides. The source is a young man with type 1 diabetes. The CDR3 reads as follows: CAWSEWGQGAKNIQYF. In nucleotides, the sequence is TGTGCCTGGAGTGAGTGGGGACAGGGGGCCAAAAACATTCAGTACTTC. Joined to the reference TRBV30 and TRBJ2-4 proteins, this CDR3 gives the full variable domain: SQTIHQWPATLVQPVGSPLSLECTVEGTSNPNLYWYRQAAGRGLQLLFYSVGIGQISSEVPQNLSASRPQDRQFILSSKKLLLSDSGFYLCAWSEWGQGAKNIQYFGAGTRLSVL.